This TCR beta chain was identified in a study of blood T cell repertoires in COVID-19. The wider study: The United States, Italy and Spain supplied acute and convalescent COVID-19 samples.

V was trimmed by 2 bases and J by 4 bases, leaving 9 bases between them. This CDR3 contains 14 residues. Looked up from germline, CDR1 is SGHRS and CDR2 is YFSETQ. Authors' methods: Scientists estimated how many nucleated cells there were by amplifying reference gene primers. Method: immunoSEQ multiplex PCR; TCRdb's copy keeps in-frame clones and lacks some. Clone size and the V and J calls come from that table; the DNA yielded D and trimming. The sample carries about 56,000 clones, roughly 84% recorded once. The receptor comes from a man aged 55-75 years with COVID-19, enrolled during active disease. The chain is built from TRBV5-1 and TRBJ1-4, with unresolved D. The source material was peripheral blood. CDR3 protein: CASSLEDFNEKLFF. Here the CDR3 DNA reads TGCGCCAGCAGCTTAGAGGATTTTAATGAAAAACTGTTTTTT. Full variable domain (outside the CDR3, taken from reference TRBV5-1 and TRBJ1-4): KAGVTQTPRYLIKTRGQQVTLSCSPISGHRSVSWYQQTPGQGLQFLFEYFSETQRNKGNFPGRFSGRQFSNSRSEMNVSTLELGDSALYLCASSLEDFNEKLFFGSGTQLSVL.